These 20 T cell receptor beta chains originate from one sample sequenced in a study of cytomegalovirus exposure and HLA in healthy donors. A multiplex PCR was run with 60 Vbeta primers and 13 Jbeta primers. Libraries were prepared by immunoSEQ multiplex PCR; TCRdb keeps only in-frame clonotypes and omits some of them. The sample has about 160,000 clones; approximately 90% are singletons. Source material: PBMCs. Receptors originate from a woman aged 25 to 39 in good health and CMV-seronegative.

J is TRBJ2-1 and V is TRBV4-1, with 11 bases that match TRBD2. V was pared by 5 bases and J by 9 bases, with 12 bases of the junction left unmatched. This CDR3 spans 16 amino acids. From germline, CDR1 is MGHRA and CDR2 YSYEKL. CDR3 in amino acids: CASSDSVAGGPAEQFF. The DNA of the CDR3 is TGCGCCAGCAGCGATAGCGTAGCGGGAGGGCCGGCTGAGCAGTTCTTC.

The chain links TRBV4-3 to TRBJ2-7, with D possibly being TRBD1 (6 bases). Germline loops: CDR1 LGHNA, CDR2 YSLEER. V was clipped by 0 bases and J by 6 bases, with 15 bases between them. The CDR3 is 15 residues long. The chain's CDR3 is CASSQDWQGLGEQYF. CDR3 in DNA: TGCGCCAGCAGCCAAGATTGGCAGGGGTTGGGCGAGCAGTACTTC.

The DNA for the CDR3 is TGTGCCAGCTCACCAAACCGGGACAGGGTTTTCTACGAGCAGTACTTC. Translated: CASSPNRDRVFYEQYF. The chain couples TRBV18 to TRBJ2-7; 9 nucleotides line up with TRBD1. The CDR3 consists of 16 residues. The ends lost 2 bases at V and 3 bases at J; junction bases unmatched: 8. Germline V gene data show CDR1 as KGHSH and CDR2 as LQKENI.

The chain carries TRBV9 and TRBJ1-4, with 9 positions matching TRBD1. CDR1 and CDR2 from the germline V gene are SGDLS and YYNGEE. V lost 0 bases and J lost 5; bases outside the gene matches: 2. CDR3 length equals 15 residues. The CDR3 DNA reads as TGTGCCAGCAGCGTAGCTGGGACAGGGAATGAAAAACTGTTTTTT. This gives the protein CASSVAGTGNEKLFF.

V usage is TRBV9 and J usage is TRBJ1-6; TRBD1 matches 11 bases. The V gene's germline CDR1 is SGDLS and CDR2 YYNGEE. CDR3 length equals 15 residues. The V and J ends lost 2 bases and 6 bases, in that order; junction bases with no gene match: 1. CDR3 coding DNA: TGTGCCAGCAGCGTGGGACAGGGGGGTAATTCACCCCTCCACTTT. It is translated as CASSVGQGGNSPLHF.

V and J are TRBV6-1 and TRBJ1-2; D ambiguous. V lost 3 bases, J lost 8 bases, and 13 bases lay in between. Germline CDR1 MNHNS, CDR2 SASEGT. The CDR3 is 13 amino acids. The CDR3 protein is CASSESGFRGYTF. CDR3 sequence (DNA): TGTGCCAGCAGTGAGTCGGGGTTTCGGGGCTACACCTTC.

The chain carries TRBV27 and TRBJ1-2, with D perhaps TRBD1 (5 bases). Germline CDR1 reads MNHEY; CDR2 reads SMNVEV (reference sequence). The CDR3 totals 15 residues. V gave up 3 bases and J gave up 2 bases, with 13 bases separating them. CDR3 residues: CASSLFGGGNYGYTF. CDR3 coding DNA: TGTGCCAGCAGTTTGTTCGGGGGGGGAAACTATGGCTACACCTTC.

The chain has TRBV6-6 and TRBJ2-2, with D possibly matching TRBD1 (6 bases). Trimming pared 4 bases from V and 2 bases from J, leaving 11 bases between. Germline lookup yields CDR1 MNHNY and CDR2 SVGAGI (reference sequence). This CDR3 is built from 15 residues. The CDR3 region has the DNA TGTGCCAGCAGTTTGCGACAGGCTAACACCGGGGAGCTGTTTTTT. Protein sequence: CASSLRQANTGELFF.

V and J are TRBV6-8 and TRBJ2-2, with TRBD2 matching 14 bases. CDR3 length: 21 residues. In germline, CDR1 is MNHGY, CDR2 SAAAGT. V dropped 5 bases and J dropped 1; count of bases not matched to a gene: 15. This chain's CDR3 is CASSGEGPTSGRGENTGELFF. DNA of the CDR3: TGTGCCAGCAGTGGAGAGGGACCGACTAGCGGGAGGGGAGAGAACACCGGGGAGCTGTTTTTT.

The CDR3 reads CASSLLTDTQYF. Here the CDR3 DNA reads TGTGCCAGCAGTTTACTCACAGATACGCAGTATTTT. V gene TRBV28 combines with J gene TRBJ2-3; the D is unclear. Germline values: CDR1 MDHEN, CDR2 SYDVKM. CDR3 length: 12 amino acids. The V end was cut by 2 bases, the J end by 2 bases, with 2 bases between.

The chain employs TRBV6-5 and TRBJ1-3; D not resolved. V was trimmed by 6 bases and J by 0 bases, leaving 12 bases between them. The germline V gene has CDR1 MNHEY and CDR2 SVGAGI. The CDR3 has 15 residues. This chain's CDR3 is CASRADTFSGNTIYF. The DNA of the CDR3 is TGTGCCAGCAGGGCCGATACGTTCTCTGGAAACACCATATATTTT.

The chain recombines TRBV13 with TRBJ2-1, with 9 bases matching TRBD2. CDR1 and CDR2 (germline): PRHDT, FYEKMQ (reference sequence). The CDR3 has 15 residues. V trimming: 2 bases; J trimming: 8 bases; junction bases outside the gene matches: 7. In DNA form, the CDR3 reads TGTGCCAGCAGCTTATTACGCGGGAGGGCCCATGAGCAGTTCTTC. Its protein product is CASSLLRGRAHEQFF. The full variable domain, with the rest looked up from reference TRBV13 and TRBJ2-1, is AAGVIQSPRHLIKEKRETATLKCYPIPRHDTVYWYQQGPGQDPQFLISFYEKMQSDKGSIPDRFSAQQFSDYHSELNMSSLELGDSALYFCASSLLRGRAHEQFFGPGTRLTVL.

The chain carries TRBV15 and TRBJ2-7; 9 positions agree with TRBD1. CDR3 length: 15 amino acids. Unmatched junction bases numbered 5, after V lost 2 bases and J lost 3 bases. CDR1 and CDR2 (germline): LNHNV, YYDKDF (reference sequence). CDR3 sequence: CATSRLQGAYYEQYF. For the CDR3, the DNA is TGTGCCACCAGCAGACTACAGGGGGCTTACTACGAGCAGTACTTC.

A single count supports this clone. V is TRBV20-1 and J is TRBJ1-1; unclear D gene. Trimming stripped 6 bases from V and 0 bases from J, with 5 bases between. Germline V gene lookup returns CDR1 DFQATT and CDR2 SNEGSKA (reference sequence). The CDR3 is made up of 11 amino acids. CDR3 nucleotides: TGCAGTGCAAGCATGAACACTGAAGCTTTCTTT. It is translated as CSASMNTEAFF.

This sequence joins TRBV5-6 and TRBJ2-2; tentatively, D is TRBD2 (5 bases). Germline assignment: CDR1 SGHDT and CDR2 YYEEEE. V gave up 1 base and J gave up 4 bases, with 8 bases separating them. The length of the CDR3 is 14 residues. This CDR3 is CASSLPAGTGELFF. The CDR3 region has the DNA TGTGCCAGCAGCTTGCCGGCGGGCACCGGGGAGCTGTTTTTT.

This clone has a handful of counts. This sequence joins TRBV2 and TRBJ2-7; D is perhaps TRBD1 (6 bases). V gave up 6 bases and J gave up 1 base, with 7 bases separating them. The CDR3 contains 12 residues. Germline loops: CDR1 SNHLY, CDR2 FYNNEI. The CDR3 region has the DNA TGTGCCAGCAGACAGGGTTCCTACGAGCAGTACTTC. Protein: CASRQGSYEQYF.

Here the CDR3 DNA reads TGTGCCAGCAGCCAAGAAGGCGGCCCGCCCTACGAGCAGTACTTC. It specifies CASSQEGGPPYEQYF. The J gene is TRBJ2-5, the V gene TRBV14; D is uncertain. The J call may be in error: the DNA end matches TRBJ2-7 better. The germline V gene has CDR1 SGHDN and CDR2 FVKESK. CDR3 length: 15 amino acids.

The genes are TRBV30 and TRBJ2-5; TRBD1 aligns across 7 bases. Matching the DNA end better, TRBJ2-7 makes the J call doubtful. Germline V gives CDR1 GTSNPN, CDR2 SVGIG (reference sequence). This CDR3 is 15 amino acids long. The CDR3 DNA follows: TGTGCCTGGATGAGAGACCAGGGACAGAGCTACGAGCAGTACTTC. As protein: CAWMRDQGQSYEQYF.

The chain employs TRBV9 and TRBJ1-2; 8 bases align to TRBD1. Unmatched junction bases numbered 7, after V lost 4 bases and J lost 2 bases. This CDR3 comprises 15 residues. CDR1 and CDR2 (germline): SGDLS, YYNGEE. The CDR3 DNA reads TGTGCCAGCAGCAGTCGACAGGGGACCAACTATGGCTACACCTTC. Translating gives CASSSRQGTNYGYTF. The full variable domain, with the rest looked up from reference TRBV9 and TRBJ1-2, is DSGVTQTPKHLITATGQRVTLRCSPRSGDLSVYWYQQSLDQGLQFLIQYYNGEERAKGNILERFSAQQFPDLHSELNLSSLELGDSALYFCASSSRQGTNYGYTFGSGTRLTVV.

The chain couples TRBV18 to TRBJ1-5, with D perhaps TRBD1 (5 bases). CDR1 and CDR2 from the germline V gene are KGHSH and LQKENI. The CDR3 sequence is 13 residues long. Between the trimmed V and J ends, which lost 6 bases and 4 bases, there was a span of 10 bases. CDR3 sequence (DNA): TGTGCCAGCTCCCCGACAGCAAATCAGCCCCAGCATTTT. This codes for CASSPTANQPQHF. Supplemented by reference TRBV18 and TRBJ1-5, the full variable domain reads NAGVMQNPRHLVRRRGQEARLRCSPMKGHSHVYWYRQLPEEGLKFMVYLQKENIIDESGMPKERFSAEFPKEGPSILRIQQVVRGDSAAYFCASSPTANQPQHFGDGTRLSIL.